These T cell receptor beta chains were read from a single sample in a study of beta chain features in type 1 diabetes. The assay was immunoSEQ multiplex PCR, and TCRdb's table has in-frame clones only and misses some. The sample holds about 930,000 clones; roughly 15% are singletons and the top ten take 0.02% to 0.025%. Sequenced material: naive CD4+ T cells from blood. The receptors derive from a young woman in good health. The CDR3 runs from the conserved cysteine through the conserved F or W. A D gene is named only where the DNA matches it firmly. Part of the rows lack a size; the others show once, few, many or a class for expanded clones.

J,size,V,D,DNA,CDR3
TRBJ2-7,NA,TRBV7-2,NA,TGTGCCAGCAGCCTGAGGACAGCTAGCTCCTACGAGCAGTACTTC,CASSLRTASSYEQYF
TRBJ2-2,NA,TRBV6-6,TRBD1,TGTGCCACTACAAGACAGGGGGCGAACACCGGGGAGCTGTTTTTT,CATTRQGANTGELFF
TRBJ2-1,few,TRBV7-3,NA,TGTGCCAGCAGCCCGGGGGGCCAACTCTACAATGAGCAGTTCTTC,CASSPGGQLYNEQFF
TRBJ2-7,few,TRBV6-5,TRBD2,TGTGCCAGCACCTCAAGCGGGACGAGGTCCTACGAGCAGTACTTC,CASTSSGTRSYEQYF
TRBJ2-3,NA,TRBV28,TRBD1,TGTGCCAGCAGTTGGACAGGGCGTACAGATACGCAGTATTTT,CASSWTGRTDTQYF
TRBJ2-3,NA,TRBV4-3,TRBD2,TGCGCCAGCAGCCCCAAGCTGATAGCGGGAAGCACAGATACGCAGTATTTT,CASSPKLIAGSTDTQYF
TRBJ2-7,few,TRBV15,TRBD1,TGTGCCACCAGCAGAGACACCGGGACAGGGAAGTACGAGCAGTACTTC,CATSRDTGTGKYEQYF
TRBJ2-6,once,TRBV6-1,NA,TGTGCCAGCAACAACGGGGGAGCTGGGGCCAACGTCCTGACTTTC,CASNNGGAGANVLTF
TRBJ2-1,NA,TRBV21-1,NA,TGTGCCAGCAGCTCCATGTTACGGAGGATCCCCCCAATTGAGCAGTTCTTC,CASSSMLRRIPPIEQFF
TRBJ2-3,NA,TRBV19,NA,TGTGCCAGTAGTATAGATTCCAATAGGCTAGCCACAGATACGCAGTATTTT,CASSIDSNRLATDTQYF
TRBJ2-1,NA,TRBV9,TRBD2,TGTGCCAGCAGCGTGTCAGCGGGAGGGTACAATGAGCAGTTCTTC,CASSVSAGGYNEQFF
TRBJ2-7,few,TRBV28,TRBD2,TGTGCCAGCAGTTTGGATCCTCTGGCGGGAGACTACGAGCAGTACTTC,CASSLDPLAGDYEQYF
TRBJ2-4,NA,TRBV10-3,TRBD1,TGTGCCATCTCCCTGGGACAGGGGCCCATGGACATTCAGTACTTC,CAISLGQGPMDIQYF
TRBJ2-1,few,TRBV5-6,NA,TGTGCCAGCGCTGGGTGGGCCTGGTACAATGAGCAGTTCTTC,CASAGWAWYNEQFF
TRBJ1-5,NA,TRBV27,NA,TGTGCCAGATTCGGACAGACAAGGAGCAATCAGCCCCAGCATTTT,CARFGQTRSNQPQHF
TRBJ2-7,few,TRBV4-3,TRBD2,TGCGCCAGCAGCCAATCCTTGCTAGCGGATTACGAGCAGTACTTC,CASSQSLLADYEQYF
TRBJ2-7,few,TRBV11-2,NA,TGTGCCAGCAGCTTTGGTGCAGGGACTCCCTACGAGCAGTACTTC,CASSFGAGTPYEQYF
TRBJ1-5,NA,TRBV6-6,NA,TGTGCCAGCAGCCCACGGGGGGAGCATCAGCCCCAGCATTTT,CASSPRGEHQPQHF
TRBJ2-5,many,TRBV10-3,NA,TGTGCCATCCGACCTTGGGAGCAAGAGACCCAGTACTTC,CAIRPWEQETQYF
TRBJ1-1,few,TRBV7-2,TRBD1,TGTGCCAGCAGCAAACAGGGGAGAGATACTGAAGCTTTCTTT,CASSKQGRDTEAFF
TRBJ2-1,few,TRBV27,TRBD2,TGTGCCAGCCGCTCTAATCCGGGGGGTAAAAATGAGCAGTTCTTC,CASRSNPGGKNEQFF
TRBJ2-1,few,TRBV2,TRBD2,TGTGCCAGCAGTGAATCTGCGGGACTAGCGGGTATCAATGAGCAGTTCTTC,CASSESAGLAGINEQFF
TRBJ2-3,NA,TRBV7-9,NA,TGTGCCAGCAGCTTAGGCGGAGGGACAGATGCGCAGTATTTT,CASSLGGGTDAQYF
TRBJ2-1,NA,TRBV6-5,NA,TGTGCCAGCAGTAGGACAGCCCTTTCCTACAATGAGCAGTTCTTC,CASSRTALSYNEQFF
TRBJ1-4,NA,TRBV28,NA,TGTGCCAGCAGTTTACGCATTGGGGGCGCCAATGAAAAACTGTTTTTT,CASSLRIGGANEKLFF
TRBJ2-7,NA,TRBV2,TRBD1,TGTGCCAGCAGATTGGGACAGGCTTACGAGCAGTACTTC,CASRLGQAYEQYF
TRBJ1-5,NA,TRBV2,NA,TGTGCCAGCAGTAACAATCAGCCCCAGCATTTT,CASSNNQPQHF
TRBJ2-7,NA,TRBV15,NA,TGTGCCACCAGCAGAGATGTGAGGTCCTACGAGCAGTACTTC,CATSRDVRSYEQYF
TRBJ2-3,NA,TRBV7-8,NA,TGTGCCAGCGCTTTATACGCGGCCCGCACAGATACGCAGTATTTT,CASALYAARTDTQYF
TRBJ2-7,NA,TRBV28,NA,TGTGCCAGCAGTATCGGGAGTCGGAACGAGCAGTACTTC,CASSIGSRNEQYF
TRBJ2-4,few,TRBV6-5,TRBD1,TGTGCCAGCAGTTACGCGACAGGGAATGTCAAAAACATTCAGTACTTC,CASSYATGNVKNIQYF
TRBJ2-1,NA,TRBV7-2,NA,TGTGCCAGCAGCCCCGGACCGAGCTCCTACAATGAGCAGTTCTTC,CASSPGPSSYNEQFF
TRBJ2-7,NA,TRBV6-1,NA,TGTGCCAGCAGTTTTTCAGTCTACGAGCAGTACTTC,CASSFSVYEQYF
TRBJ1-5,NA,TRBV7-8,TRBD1,TGTGCCAGCAGCTTACAGGGGGCGGCTCAGCCCCAGCATTTT,CASSLQGAAQPQHF
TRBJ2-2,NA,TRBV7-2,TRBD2,TGTGCCAGCAGCTTCTTGGGGAGCGGGATGAGCACCGGGGAGCTGTTTTTT,CASSFLGSGMSTGELFF
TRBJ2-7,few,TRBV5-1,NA,TGCGCCAGCAGCTTGGTGCCAGGGCTCGAGCAGTACTTC,CASSLVPGLEQYF
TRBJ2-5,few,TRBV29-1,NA,TGCAGCGTCACACTAGTGTCGCAAGAGACCCAGTACTTC,CSVTLVSQETQYF
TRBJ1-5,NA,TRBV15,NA,TGTGCCACCAGCAGGGACGTGTCGCCCCAGCATTTT,CATSRDVSPQHF
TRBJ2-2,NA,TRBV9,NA,TGTGCCAGCAGCGTACGAGGGGTCTCGAACACCGGGGAGCTGTTTTTT,CASSVRGVSNTGELFF